The clone carrying this TCR beta chain was picked up many times. Its antigen is currently unknown. This CDR3 is 15 amino acids long. Looked up from germline, CDR1 is DFQATT and CDR2 is SNEGSKA (reference sequence). V shed 4 bases and J 4 bases; nucleotides not matched to a gene: 11. This sample stems from a study of metastatic and nonmetastatic thyroid tumors. Findings and caveats of the study: In both blood and tumor samples, TCR beta diversity was reported significantly higher for malignant than benign nodules.

All patients were treatment-naive before thyroid surgery. TCRdb re-called clones via MiXCR from the PCR reads. The sample lists about 23,000 clones, more than 25% occurring once. This TCR derives from a female donor with papillary thyroid cancer or a benign thyroid nodule (not recorded which). Some clones in this sample may be carry-over from other donors' samples. V usage is TRBV20-1 and J usage is TRBJ1-2, with TRBD1 identical over 8 bases. Source material: tumor tissue. The CDR3 region is CSAIIQGARRYGYTF. The CDR3 DNA reads as TGCAGTGCTATAATTCAGGGGGCGCGTCGCTATGGCTACACCTTC.